The 16 T cell receptor beta chains listed next were all sequenced from one sample in a study of blood T cell repertoires in COVID-19. TCRdb's copy holds only in-frame clones and misses some; the assay was immunoSEQ multiplex PCR. The profile covers around 85,000 clones, with approximately 90% appearing a single time and more than 0.95% taken by the ten largest. Material for sequencing was PBMCs or T cells enriched from blood (not recorded which). The receptor source for this set is a woman between 50 and 59 years old with acute COVID-19.

V is TRBV7-3 and J is TRBJ2-2; D perhaps matches TRBD2 (6 bases). Germline V gives CDR1 SGHTA, CDR2 FQGTGA. This CDR3 is 12 amino acids long. The V gene lost 5 bases and the J gene lost 8 bases, with 9 bases spanning the gap. The CDR3 reads CASSGAGGELFF. CDR3 in DNA: TGTGCCAGCAGCGGTGCGGGAGGGGAGCTGTTTTTT.

The chain uses TRBV21-1 and TRBJ2-7; the table's D call of TRBD2 was not tested on the DNA. TRBV21-1 is tagged as a pseudogene. CDR3 length equals 15 residues. In nucleotides, the CDR3 is TGTGCCAGCAGCAACGGACTAGCGGGAGTGATCGAGCAGTACTTC. Amino acid sequence: CASSNGLAGVIEQYF.

The genes are TRBV2 and TRBJ2-5; the match to TRBD1 covers 7 bases. CDR1 and CDR2 from the germline V gene are SNHLY and FYNNEI. Germline trimming cut 5 bases from V and 5 bases from J; bases unmatched to any gene: 11. The CDR3 is 15 amino acids. CDR3 sequence reads: CASSTGTDIRETQYF. In nucleotides, the CDR3 is TGTGCCAGCAGTACCGGGACAGATATTAGGGAGACCCAGTACTTC.

The rearrangement links TRBV5-1 to TRBJ2-7; 10 bases agree with TRBD2. The germline V gene encodes CDR1 SGHRS and CDR2 YFSETQ. This CDR3 is built from 15 residues. J lost 3 bases, V lost 4 bases, and 7 bases had no gene match. CDR3 bases: TGCGCCAGCAGCCCGGAACTAGCGGGGATCTACGAGCAGTACTTC. Encoded protein: CASSPELAGIYEQYF.

The J gene is TRBJ2-7, the V gene TRBV19, with TRBD2 identical over 10 bases. This CDR3 has 13 residues. Germline V gives CDR1 LNHDA, CDR2 SQIVND (reference sequence). Trimming at V came to 8 bases and at J to 6 bases, leaving 7 bases not matched to a gene. This CDR3 is CASGGLAGVEQYF. Here the CDR3 DNA reads TGTGCCAGTGGGGGCCTAGCGGGAGTCGAGCAGTACTTC.

This clone showed up just once. The chain couples TRBV5-1 to TRBJ2-4; TRBD2 matches at 7 bases. The CDR3 runs to 16 residues. Germline assignment: CDR1 SGHRS and CDR2 YFSETQ. With 0 bases clipped from V and 8 bases from J, the junction kept 11 bases outside the gene matches. CDR3 nucleotide sequence: TGCGCCAGCAGCTTGGGTGGGAAAGCGGGAATCGACATTCAGTACTTC. This sequence encodes CASSLGGKAGIDIQYF.

The J gene is TRBJ2-7, the V gene TRBV4-3; 8 bases agree with TRBD1. Germline CDR1 reads LGHNA; CDR2 reads YSLEER. Losses at the gene ends were 1 base for V and 7 bases for J; bases not matched to a gene: 9. This CDR3 contains 15 residues. CDR3 DNA sequence: TGCGCCAGCAGCCAAGGAAAGGCAGGGGGCAATGAGCAGTACTTC. As protein: CASSQGKAGGNEQYF.

The chain carries TRBV13 and TRBJ2-3; 13 bases line up with TRBD2. Germline V gene sequence: CDR1 PRHDT, CDR2 FYEKMQ (reference sequence). V gave up 6 bases and J gave up 3 bases; unmatched junction bases: 12. The CDR3 is 18 amino acids. CDR3 DNA: TGTGCCAGCAGTTCAAAGACTAGCGGGAGGAAGGGTACAGATACGCAGTATTTT. It translates to CASSSKTSGRKGTDTQYF. The full variable domain, in which reference TRBV13 and TRBJ2-3 provide the parts outside the CDR3, is AAGVIQSPRHLIKEKRETATLKCYPIPRHDTVYWYQQGPGQDPQFLISFYEKMQSDKGSIPDRFSAQQFSDYHSELNMSSLELGDSALYFCASSSKTSGRKGTDTQYFGPGTRLTVL.

This clone was observed a handful of times. The chain recombines TRBV24-1 with TRBJ1-5; D possibly corresponds to TRBD1 (6 bases). From germline, CDR1 is KGHDR and CDR2 SFDVKD. CDR3 length: 14 amino acids. V shed 3 bases and J shed 4 bases, with 9 bases lying between them. The CDR3 DNA is TGTGCCACCAGTGATCGGGACAAAAATCAGCCCCAGCATTTT. This gives the protein CATSDRDKNQPQHF.

The chain recombines TRBV18 with TRBJ2-6; no definite D call. The CDR3 length is 16 residues. Trimming stripped 6 bases from V and 1 base from J, with 13 bases between. Germline V CDR1 and CDR2: KGHSH, LQKENI. The CDR3 DNA reads as TGTGCCAGCTCTTCCCCAGTGAATTCTGGGGCCAACGTCCTGACTTTC. Encoded protein: CASSSPVNSGANVLTF.

J is TRBJ1-4 and V is TRBV7-2, with D possibly being TRBD1 (5 bases). Trimming removed 6 bases from V and 4 bases from J, with 9 bases in between. The CDR3 is 13 residues long. Germline assignment: CDR1 SGHTA and CDR2 FQGNSA. CDR3 DNA: TGTGCCAGCAGGGGGCAGAATAATGAAAAACTGTTTTTT. Translated, it gives CASRGQNNEKLFF.

This clone showed up just a few times. The rearrangement uses TRBV11-2 and TRBJ1-3; unclear D gene. The CDR3 totals 14 residues. Looked up from germline, CDR1 is SGHAT and CDR2 is FQNNGV. Trimming stripped 7 bases from V and 0 bases from J, with 10 bases between. This CDR3 reads CASTPGVSGNTIYF. CDR3 DNA sequence: TGTGCCAGCACCCCCGGGGTCTCTGGAAACACCATATATTTT.

The chain combines TRBV29-1 with TRBJ1-5, with 8 positions matching TRBD1. The J segment lost 4 bases and the V segment lost 6 bases, leaving 11 bases of the junction unmatched. CDR3 length: 15 residues. Germline V CDR1 and CDR2: SQVTM, ANQGSEA. The CDR3 region has the DNA TGCAGCGTCTCAGTAGGACAGGGAACTAATCAGCCCCAGCATTTT. Its protein is CSVSVGQGTNQPQHF.

The V gene is TRBV30, the J gene TRBJ1-5; D is unresolved. CDR1 and CDR2 (germline): GTSNPN, SVGIG (reference sequence). The ends were cut back, 0 bases at V and 0 bases at J, with 15 bases in the middle. This CDR3 contains 17 residues. The CDR3 sequence is CAWSVYRTPNSNQPQHF. CDR3 bases: TGTGCCTGGAGTGTATACAGAACCCCTAATAGCAATCAGCCCCAGCATTTT.

This clone showed up just a few times. V and J are TRBV4-1 and TRBJ2-7, with TRBD1 matching over 9 bases. V shed 1 base, J shed 3 bases, and the junction held 4 bases outside the gene matches. This CDR3 has 15 amino acids. Germline V gene sequence: CDR1 MGHRA, CDR2 YSYEKL. CDR3 in amino acids: CASSQVPGQGYEQYF. The CDR3 DNA reads TGCGCCAGCAGCCAAGTCCCGGGACAGGGCTACGAGCAGTACTTC.

V is TRBV24-1 and J is TRBJ2-1, with D tentatively TRBD1 (5 bases). Germline CDR1 and CDR2: KGHDR and SFDVKD. Trimming took off 4 bases at V and 4 bases at J, with 7 bases between the two ends. This CDR3 spans 13 amino acids. The CDR3 sequence: CATSEPGYNEQFF. The CDR3 DNA sequence: TGTGCCACCAGTGAGCCAGGGTACAATGAGCAGTTCTTC.